Presented here are 25 T cell receptor beta chains from one specimen sequenced in a study of OX40 agonist ivuxolimab in advanced cancers. Assay: immunoSEQ multiplex PCR; the TCRdb copy retains only in-frame clones and omits some. There are tens of thousands of clones in the sample; 70% to 90% occur only once, and over 5% lies in the top ten. Sample: CD4+ or CD8+ T cells sorted from blood, taken in a trial of the OX40 agonist ivuxolimab. The receptors come from an adult with an advanced solid tumor such as melanoma, head and neck, liver or kidney cancer.

About this clone: At one end, the junction sequence differs from germline, possibly due to a read error. This CDR3 is also generated by other DNA sequences in the sample. The chain carries TRBV6-1 and TRBJ1-5; D gene uncertain. Germline V CDR1 and CDR2: MNHNS, SASEGT. There are 16 residues in the CDR3. The CDR3 sequence is CASSEAYSNSNQPQHF. The CDR3 DNA follows: TGTGCCAGCAGTGAAGCCTACAGTAATAGCAATCAGCCCCAACATTTT.

The V gene is TRBV2, the J gene TRBJ1-5, with 9 nucleotides matching TRBD1. The germline V gene has CDR1 SNHLY and CDR2 FYNNEI. The CDR3 has 14 residues. V shed 7 bases and J 4 bases; nucleotides not matched to a gene: 5. CDR3 coding DNA: TGTGCCAGCATGGGACAGGGAGGTAATCAGCCCCAGCATTTT. Protein sequence: CASMGQGGNQPQHF. The full variable domain, its missing parts supplied by reference TRBV2 and TRBJ1-5, is EPEVTQTPSHQVTQMGQEVILRCVPISNHLYFYWYRQILGQKVEFLVSFYNNEISEKSEIFDDQFSVERPDGSNFTLKIRSTKLEDSAMYFCASMGQGGNQPQHFGDGTRLSIL.

The rearrangement uses TRBV27 and TRBJ1-1; the D is unclear. CDR1 MNHEY and CDR2 SMNVEV come from the germline V gene (reference sequence). The ends were cut back, 3 bases at V and 0 bases at J, with 5 bases in the middle. The CDR3 runs 13 residues. The CDR3 sequence is CASSFQLNTEAFF. CDR3 sequence (DNA): TGTGCCAGCAGTTTCCAGTTGAACACTGAAGCTTTCTTT.

The chain is built from TRBV6-1 and TRBJ2-6; D unclear. The CDR3 contains 17 residues. Germline assignment: CDR1 MNHNS and CDR2 SASEGT. V was trimmed by 3 bases and J by 4 bases, leaving 16 bases between them. CDR3 in amino acids: CASSDGFGLPGANVLTF. CDR3 in DNA: TGTGCCAGCAGTGATGGGTTCGGGCTCCCCGGGGCCAACGTCCTGACTTTC.

The chain employs TRBV27 and TRBJ2-2; D assignment may be TRBD1 or TRBD2 (5 bases each). CDR1 MNHEY and CDR2 SMNVEV come from the germline V gene (reference sequence). CDR3 length equals 13 residues. The V and J ends lost 6 bases and 7 bases respectively, with 12 bases between them. The CDR3 region is CASRPLGVGELFF. The CDR3 nucleotides read TGTGCCAGCAGACCCCTGGGGGTCGGGGAGCTGTTTTTT.

V is TRBV5-1 and J is TRBJ2-5, with D possibly being TRBD1 or TRBD2 (6 bases each). Trimming pared 0 bases from V and 3 bases from J, leaving 21 bases between. Per the germline V gene, CDR1 is SGHRS and CDR2 is YFSETQ. This CDR3 region has 18 residues. CDR3 bases: TGCGCCAGCAGCTTGGGCCTAGAGGGGGGCCGGTGGAAAGAGACCCAGTACTTC. Translation gives CASSLGLEGGRWKETQYF.

The chain combines TRBV7-9 with TRBJ2-6; D is perhaps TRBD1 (6 bases). The germline V and J ends were trimmed by 1 base and 0 bases, with 10 bases remaining between them. The CDR3 is 17 residues long. Germline V gene sequence: CDR1 SEHNR, CDR2 FQNEAQ (reference sequence). CDR3 amino acids: CASSLGGTSSGANVLTF. The CDR3 region has the DNA TGTGCCAGCAGCTTAGGGGGGACAAGCTCTGGGGCCAACGTCCTGACTTTC.

This chain joins TRBV7-2 and TRBJ2-3; perhaps TRBD2 as D (5 bases). The germline gives CDR1 SGHTA, CDR2 FQGNSA. V lost 4 bases and J 5 bases, leaving 13 bases between the germline ends. The CDR3 loop spans 14 amino acids. The CDR3 reads CASSYRLAVDTQYF. The CDR3 DNA sequence: TGTGCCAGCAGCTACCGGCTAGCTGTAGATACGCAGTATTTT.

The chain employs TRBV19 and TRBJ2-1, with D hard to call. The germline V gene has CDR1 LNHDA and CDR2 SQIVND (reference sequence). V gave up 0 bases and J gave up 9 bases, with 9 bases separating them. The CDR3 is made up of 13 amino acids. Here the CDR3 reads CASSIDKWGEQFF. The CDR3 nucleotides read TGTGCCAGTAGTATAGATAAGTGGGGTGAGCAGTTCTTC.

The CDR3 here is CASSLGGGGEQFF. In DNA, the CDR3 is TGCGCCAGCAGCTTGGGAGGGGGCGGTGAGCAGTTCTTC. The V and J genes are TRBV5-1 and TRBJ2-1, with 7 bases matching TRBD1. V was pared by 0 bases and J by 9 bases, with 3 bases of the junction left unmatched. Germline lookup yields CDR1 SGHRS and CDR2 YFSETQ. This CDR3 spans 13 amino acids.

The J gene is TRBJ1-1, the V gene TRBV6-5, with D unclear. The CDR3 extends over 14 amino acids. Germline CDR1 is MNHEY and CDR2 is SVGAGI. The V end lost 5 bases, the J end lost 4 bases, and 14 bases lay between the germline ends. The chain's CDR3 is CASSTSAVITEAFF. The CDR3 nucleotides are TGTGCCAGCAGTACCTCAGCGGTGATCACTGAAGCTTTCTTT.

This rearrangement joins TRBV2 to TRBJ2-1, with D possibly TRBD2 on 6 matching bases. The CDR3 runs to 15 residues. The V and J ends lost 4 bases and 0 bases respectively, with 10 bases between them. Germline loops: CDR1 SNHLY, CDR2 FYNNEI. The DNA for the CDR3 is TGTGCCAGCAGTGGAGGGAGGCCCTCCTACAATGAGCAGTTCTTC. Amino acids: CASSGGRPSYNEQFF.

The chain recombines TRBV6-1 with TRBJ1-2; the match to TRBD1 covers 8 bases. The CDR3 runs to 14 residues. Germline V CDR1 and CDR2: MNHNS, SASEGT. Losses at the gene ends were 6 bases for V and 5 bases for J; bases not matched to a gene: 8. The CDR3 spells CASSNTGTGYGYTF. The CDR3 DNA reads TGTGCCAGCAGCAACACCGGGACAGGATATGGCTACACCTTC.

The chain uses TRBV6-5 and TRBJ2-5, with D perhaps TRBD1 (6 bases). CDR1 and CDR2 (germline): MNHEY, SVGAGI. The germline V and J ends were trimmed by 2 bases and 5 bases, with 15 bases remaining between them. The CDR3 runs 15 residues. The CDR3 spells CASSYGAQGPETQYF. The CDR3 region has the DNA TGTGCCAGCAGTTACGGGGCCCAGGGGCCGGAGACCCAGTACTTC.

The chain is built from TRBV19 and TRBJ1-1, with D possibly being TRBD1 (6 bases). CDR1 LNHDA and CDR2 SQIVND come from the germline V gene (reference sequence). The CDR3 loop spans 17 amino acids. Trimming cost V 6 bases and J 2 bases, with 22 bases left between them. CDR3 sequence (DNA): TGTGCCAGTAGCCTTGGGGGCCAATGGCGCAGAAACACTGAAGCTTTCTTT. This translates into CASSLGGQWRRNTEAFF.

This clone has only one observation. The chain has TRBV7-9 and TRBJ1-5, with D uncertain. This CDR3 contains 13 residues. The V end lost 5 bases, the J end lost 4 bases, and 9 bases lay between the germline ends. From germline, CDR1 is SEHNR and CDR2 FQNEAQ (reference sequence). CDR3 DNA sequence: TGTGCCAGCAGCGAGGACCCAAATCAGCCCCAGCATTTT. Its protein product is CASSEDPNQPQHF.

Concerning this clone itself: A junction boundary mismatches the germline segment, possibly from a read error. This sequence joins TRBV19 and TRBJ1-4; 7 positions match TRBD1. The CDR3 has 15 residues. Germline V gene sequence: CDR1 LNHDA, CDR2 SQIVND (reference sequence). The CDR3, as DNA: TGTGCCAGTAGGAGACAGGGCACGGTAAATGAAAAGCTGTTTTTT. Residues: CASRRQGTVNEKLFF. The full variable domain, its missing parts supplied by reference TRBV19 and TRBJ1-4, is DGGITQSPKYLFRKEGQNVTLSCEQNLNHDAMYWYRQDPGQGLRLIYYSQIVNDFQKGDIAEGYSVSREKKESFPLTVTSAQKNPTAFYLCASRRQGTVNEKLFFGSGTQLSVL.

V is TRBV2 and J is TRBJ1-5, with a possible D match to TRBD1 (6 bases). The CDR3 contains 12 residues. V lost 9 bases and J lost 4, with 10 bases in between. In germline, CDR1 is SNHLY, CDR2 FYNNEI. CDR3 region: CASRQDNQPQHF. In DNA form, the CDR3 reads TGTGCCAGTCGACAGGATAATCAGCCCCAGCATTTT.

Of note for this clone: Other DNA variants within this sample encode the same CDR3. The CDR3 nucleotides are TGTGCCTGGAGAAGGGGTTTCACTGAAGCTTTCTTT. Translation gives CAWRRGFTEAFF. The chain couples TRBV30 to TRBJ1-1, with a weak D call TRBD1 (5 bases). The germline V and J ends were trimmed by 3 bases and 4 bases, with 9 bases remaining between them. CDR3 length: 12 residues. Looked up from germline, CDR1 is GTSNPN and CDR2 is SVGIG (reference sequence).

This clone was observed a handful of times. DNA of the CDR3: TGTGCCATCAGTGAGTCCCCCCACCTTGGGCAGCCCCAGCATTTT. This sequence encodes CAISESPHLGQPQHF. V is TRBV10-3 and J is TRBJ1-5; no clear D gene. V was shortened by 0 bases and J by 7 bases, with 13 bases between the two germline ends. The CDR3 loop spans 15 amino acids. Germline assignment: CDR1 ENHRY and CDR2 SYGVKD.

In DNA, the CDR3 is TGCGCCAGCAGCCTCGGGACTAGCGGGAGGGGGAGCACAGATACGCAGTATTTT. Translation gives CASSLGTSGRGSTDTQYF. V is TRBV5-1 and J is TRBJ2-3; TRBD2 matches at 16 bases. CDR1 is SGHRS and CDR2 is YFSETQ in the germline V gene. V gave up 4 bases and J gave up 0 bases; unmatched junction bases: 5. The CDR3 has 18 residues.

The chain uses TRBV19 and TRBJ1-5; D gene uncertain. The CDR3 is made up of 17 amino acids. Germline V gene sequence: CDR1 LNHDA, CDR2 SQIVND (reference sequence). V lost 7 bases to trimming and J lost 1 base, with 20 bases between them. CDR3 coding DNA: TGTGCCAGTACCCATTATTTCCAGACACACAGCAATCAGCCCCAGCATTTT. Translation gives CASTHYFQTHSNQPQHF.

The V gene is TRBV5-6, the J gene TRBJ2-4; 8 nucleotides align to TRBD1. Germline trimming cut 3 bases from V and 3 bases from J; bases unmatched to any gene: 11. CDR1 is SGHDT and CDR2 is YYEEEE in the germline V gene. CDR3 size: 17 residues. CDR3 DNA: TGTGCCAGCAGCTCACAGGCAGGGGGCGCCGGCAAAAACATTCAGTACTTC. Its protein product is CASSSQAGGAGKNIQYF. The full variable domain, completed using reference TRBV5-6 and TRBJ2-4, is DAGVTQSPTHLIKTRGQQVTLRCSPKSGHDTVSWYQQALGQGPQFIFQYYEEEERQRGNFPDRFSGHQFPNYSSELNVNALLLGDSALYLCASSSQAGGAGKNIQYFGAGTRLSVL.

The table lists this clone with a count of one. The V gene is TRBV11-3, the J gene TRBJ2-1, with D maybe TRBD1 (5 bases). The CDR3 sequence is 12 residues long. The germline V and J ends were trimmed by 5 bases and 11 bases, with 13 bases remaining between them. From germline, CDR1 is SGHNT and CDR2 YENEEA. CDR3 sequence (DNA): TGTGCCAGCAGCCGGCCAGGGCTTCAGCAGTTCTTC. It is translated as CASSRPGLQQFF.

This chain joins TRBV6-5 and TRBJ2-3; no clear D. Germline lookup yields CDR1 MNHEY and CDR2 SVGAGI. The CDR3 covers 13 residues. V was trimmed by 2 bases and J by 6 bases, leaving 9 bases between them. The CDR3, as DNA: TGTGCCAGCAGTTACCGGACCACTGATACGCAGTATTTT. Residues: CASSYRTTDTQYF.